A single sample gave rise to the 7 T cell receptor beta chains below, sequenced in a study of response to subunit inactivated influenza vaccine. One entry per CDR3 protein results from TCRdb running MiXCR on the RT-PCR reads. The data contain hundreds of thousands of distinct CDR3 sequences, approximately 17% of them singletons. The specimen comprised PBMCs from blood, sampled about 5 days after vaccination. These receptors originate from a man in his forties or fifties who received an inactivated influenza vaccine.

This clonotype turned up a few times. The chain links TRBV6-1 to TRBJ1-1; D is perhaps TRBD1 (5 bases). The CDR3 is made up of 17 amino acids. V dropped 6 bases and J dropped 0 bases, with 20 bases sitting between them. Germline V gene lookup returns CDR1 MNHNS and CDR2 SASEGT. CDR3 protein: CASRPPSRVLLNTEAFF. The DNA for the CDR3 is TGTGCCAGCAGGCCCCCGAGCAGGGTCCTCTTGAACACTGAAGCTTTCTTT.

The V call is TRBV5-5, the J call TRBJ1-1; D is perhaps TRBD1 (6 bases). V was shortened by 0 bases and J by 2 bases, with 14 bases between the two germline ends. The CDR3 runs 16 residues. Germline lookup yields CDR1 SGHKS and CDR2 YYEKEE (reference sequence). The CDR3: CASSLEQGPINTEAFF. The DNA for the CDR3 is TGTGCCAGCAGCTTGGAACAGGGCCCAATTAACACTGAAGCTTTCTTT.

This sequence joins TRBV28 and TRBJ1-2; no definite D call. Germline V CDR1 and CDR2: MDHEN, SYDVKM. This CDR3 has 13 residues. V lost 7 bases to trimming and J lost 3 bases, with 12 bases between them. CDR3 DNA: TGTGCCAGCACCCAGGATCCGGACTATGGCTACACCTTC. Protein product: CASTQDPDYGYTF.

This clonotype was counted many times. V and J are TRBV20-1 and TRBJ2-7, with 9 bases that match TRBD1. V lost 2 bases to trimming and J lost 6 bases; unmatched junction nucleotides: 17. Germline V gene data show CDR1 as DFQATT and CDR2 as SNEGSKA (reference sequence). The CDR3 length is 17 residues. CDR3 nucleotides: TGCAGTGCTAGACGTCCCGGGACAGGGTTTGGATGGTCCGAGCAGTACTTC. Amino acids: CSARRPGTGFGWSEQYF.

V is TRBV10-3 and J is TRBJ2-3; a weak D match, TRBD1 (5 bases). The V and J ends lost 4 bases and 6 bases respectively, with 14 bases between them. CDR1 and CDR2 from the germline V gene are ENHRY and SYGVKD. The CDR3 runs 14 residues. The CDR3 here is CAISVGQATDTQYF. For the CDR3, the DNA is TGTGCCATCAGTGTGGGGCAGGCCACGGATACGCAGTATTTT.

CDR3 amino acids: CASHPWGENTEAFF. DNA of the CDR3: TGTGCCAGCCACCCTTGGGGCGAGAACACTGAAGCTTTCTTT. The chain couples TRBV6-1 to TRBJ1-1; D perhaps matches TRBD1 (5 bases). Trimming stripped 8 bases from V and 1 base from J, with 14 bases between. The CDR3 runs to 14 residues. The V gene's germline CDR1 is MNHNS and CDR2 SASEGT.

This clonotype was counted between two and nine times. The CDR3 sequence: CSVGGTSGDTQYF. CDR3 coding DNA: TGCAGCGTTGGTGGGACTAGCGGGGATACGCAGTATTTT. The V and J genes are TRBV29-1 and TRBJ2-3; TRBD2 matches at 12 bases. Trimming cost V 4 bases and J 6 bases; bases outside gene matches: 2. The CDR3 loop spans 13 amino acids. Looked up from germline, CDR1 is SQVTM and CDR2 is ANQGSEA.